One and the same sample provided the 9 T cell receptor beta chains below, sequenced in a study of breast tumors, draining lymph nodes, adjacent tissues. Samples came from axillary lymph nodes draining the breast cancer. TCRdb reanalysed the multiplex PCR reads using MiXCR and keeps one entry per CDR3 protein. The sample has roughly 86,000 distinct CDR3 sequences, 15% to 20% seen once; the top ten hold over 2%. The sample taken for sequencing was axillary lymph node tissue. These receptors all stem from a female donor with breast cancer. Some clones in this sample may be carry-over from other donors' samples.

Points on this clonotype: Since a much larger clone is just one base distant, this may be a read error. V is TRBV6-1 and J is TRBJ1-3; D remains ambiguous. Germline V CDR1 and CDR2: MNHNS, SASEGT. CDR3 size: 13 residues. CDR3 nucleotide sequence: TGTGCCAGCAGTGCTGGCTCTGGAAACGCCATATATTTT. Translation gives CASSAGSGNAIYF.

J is TRBJ2-4 and V is TRBV20-1; TRBD2 matches at 8 bases. Germline CDR1 DFQATT, CDR2 SNEGSKA (reference sequence). The CDR3 covers 17 residues. The junction had 10 bases not matched to a gene; V was cut back by 2 bases and J by 1 base. CDR3 sequence (DNA): TGCAGTGCTAGACATCCGGGGGGGCGAGGGGCCAAAAACATTCAGTACTTC. Translating it yields CSARHPGGRGAKNIQYF.

This clonotype was seen ten or more times. This CDR3 is CASSGFGGEQYF. CDR3 DNA: TGTGCCAGCAGCGGATTTGGAGGGGAGCAGTACTTC. The V gene is TRBV7-9, the J gene TRBJ2-7; D might be TRBD2 (6 bases). Per germline, CDR1 SEHNR and CDR2 FQNEAQ (reference sequence). Trimming removed 5 bases from V and 7 bases from J, with 12 bases in between. The CDR3 totals 12 residues. Together with reference TRBV7-9 and TRBJ2-7, the CDR3 gives the full variable domain: DTGVSQNPRHKITKRGQNVTFRCDPISEHNRLYWYRQTLGQGPEFLTYFQNEAQLEKSRLLSDRFSAERPKGSFSTLEIQRTEQGDSAMYLCASSGFGGEQYFGPGTRLTVT.

This clonotype has more than one count but fewer than ten. The chain joins TRBV30 to TRBJ1-2; D might be TRBD1 (6 bases). The germline V gene has CDR1 GTSNPN and CDR2 SVGIG (reference sequence). Between the trimmed V and J ends, which lost 2 bases and 4 bases, there was a span of 17 bases. CDR3 length equals 15 residues. CDR3 sequence: CAWSLGGGVSYGYTF. For the CDR3, the DNA is TGTGCCTGGAGTCTAGGGGGGGGGGTCAGCTATGGCTACACCTTC.

This clonotype was seen ten or more times. This rearrangement joins TRBV7-9 to TRBJ2-1; D gene uncertain. V lost 10 bases and J lost 14, with 21 bases in between. The CDR3 covers 12 residues. Germline values: CDR1 SEHNR, CDR2 FQNEAQ (reference sequence). The CDR3 protein is CATHGLPDLEFF. The CDR3 DNA is TGTGCCACTCACGGGCTTCCTGATCTCGAGTTCTTC.

There are many counts of this clonotype. V gene TRBV4-1 combines with J gene TRBJ2-1; the D is unclear. The length of the CDR3 is 17 residues. V gave up 3 bases and J gave up 0 bases, with 15 bases separating them. From germline, CDR1 is MGHRA and CDR2 YSYEKL. The CDR3 DNA reads TGCGCCAGCAGCCATGACCCTCCTAGGGCCTCCTACAATGAGCAGTTCTTC. Translation: CASSHDPPRASYNEQFF.

Many counts were recorded for this clonotype. The chain recombines TRBV6-2 or TRBV6-3 with TRBJ1-6; 10 bases are a match to TRBD1. Trimming at V came to 5 bases and at J to 8 bases, leaving 6 bases not matched to a gene. The CDR3 consists of 15 residues. Germline lookup yields CDR1 MNHEY and CDR2 SVGEGT. The CDR3 loop is CASSPRGQGYSPLHF. The CDR3 coding sequence is TGTGCCAGCAGTCCCCGGGGACAGGGGTATTCACCCCTCCACTTT.

This clonotype has at least ten counts. The CDR3: CGAGAQPQHF. In DNA form, the CDR3 reads TGTGGCGCAGGGGCTCAGCCCCAGCATTTT. The chain couples TRBV6-6 to TRBJ1-5; weak D call: TRBD1 (6 bases). The CDR3 is made up of 10 amino acids. From germline, CDR1 is MNHNY and CDR2 SVGAGI (reference sequence).

As to this clonotype: A much larger clone differs by one base, so this may be a read error. It is likely a read error, because the conserved phenylalanine at the end of the CDR3 is missing. The chain links TRBV12-3 or TRBV12-4 to TRBJ2-2; tentatively, D is TRBD1 (5 bases). V was pared by 3 bases and J by 6 bases, with 14 bases between. This CDR3 has 15 amino acids. CDR3 coding DNA: TGTGCCAGCAGTTTTTCCCAGGGTTCGTCCGGGGAGCTGTTTCTT. Translated, it gives CASSFSQGSSGELFL.